These T cell receptor beta chains were read from a single sample in a study of CD8+CD57+ T cells in acquired aplastic anemia. A single record per CDR3 protein comes from TCRdb applying MiXCR to the reads. Of about 190,000 distinct CDR3 sequences listed, less than 60% are singletons. The sequencing input was sorted CD4+, CD8+, or CD8+CD57+ T cells (not recorded which) from PBMCs. The source is a human donor with aplastic anemia. Each CDR3 is given with its conserved first and last residue. D genes are given only for firm matches. Expanded clones are given a class, and other clones once, few, many or no size at all.

v_gene,abundance,j_gene,d_gene,CDR3aa,CDR3nt
TRBV7-2,many,TRBJ1-6,TRBD1,CASRTRQGASLHF,TGTGCCAGCAGGACCCGACAGGGGGCTTCCCTCCACTTT
TRBV5-5,many,TRBJ1-3,-,CASSLDRVSGNTIYF,TGTGCCAGCAGCTTGGACAGGGTTTCTGGAAACACCATATATTTT
TRBV5-1,few,TRBJ2-2,TRBD2,CASSFGLAGGTGELFF,TGCGCCAGCAGCTTCGGACTAGCGGGAGGCACCGGGGAGCTGTTTTTT
TRBV7-9,-,TRBJ2-7,-,CASSFPTAEQYF,TGTGCCAGCAGCTTCCCCACTGCCGAGCAGTATTTC
TRBV5-4,-,TRBJ1-2,-,CASSLIVGGDYGYTF,TGTGCCAGCAGCCTGATAGTCGGGGGTGACTATGGCTACACCTTC
TRBV7-9,-,TRBJ1-2,-,CASSLVGPNYGYTF,TGTGCCAGCAGCCTAGTAGGGCCTAACTATGGCTACACCTTC
TRBV29-1,-,TRBJ2-7,-,CSVAGEESYEQYF,TGCAGCGTTGCGGGAGAGGAGTCCTACGAGCAGTACTTC
TRBV7-9,-,TRBJ2-2,-,CASLGGTGELFF,TGTGCCAGTCTAGGCGGGACAGGGGAGCTGTTTTTT
TRBV5-6,-,TRBJ1-2,TRBD1,CASSLGGTGQGYGYTF,TGTGCCAGCAGCTTGGGAGGGACAGGCCAGGGCTATGGCTACACCTTC
TRBV19,many,TRBJ2-6,TRBD1,CASRTGQVFSGANVLTF,TGTGCCAGTAGGACAGGACAGGTCTTCTCTGGGGCCAACGTCCTGACTTTC
TRBV7-9,few,TRBJ1-1,-,CASSLLGVEAFF,TGTGCCAGCAGCTTACTTGGGGTGGAAGCTTTCTTT
TRBV28,-,TRBJ2-7,-,CASSSQQGYEQYF,TGTGCCAGCAGTTCCCAACAGGGCTACGAGCAGTACTTC
TRBV6-1,many,TRBJ2-7,TRBD1,CASRDRGPLPIYEQYF,TGTGCCAGCAGGGACAGGGGGCCCCTTCCTATCTACGAGCAGTACTTC
TRBV4-2,few,TRBJ2-3,-,CASSPGGMRGRDYRDTQYF,TGTGCCAGCAGCCCAGGCGGGATGAGGGGGCGCGACTATAGAGATACGCAGTATTTT
TRBV19,few,TRBJ2-1,-,CASRSRPGHNEQFF,TGTGCCAGTAGAAGTAGGCCGGGGCACAATGAGCAGTTCTTC
TRBV7-2,many,TRBJ2-7,TRBD1,CASSLIAGQDSYEQYF,TGTGCCAGCAGCCTAATAGCAGGACAGGATTCCTACGAGCAGTACTTC
TRBV20-1,-,TRBJ2-7,TRBD2,CSAARASGRGEQYF,TGCAGTGCTGCTAGGGCTAGCGGGAGGGGCGAGCAGTACTTC
TRBV7-2,-,TRBJ2-2,-,CASSLVSRNGELFF,TGTGCCAGCAGCTTAGTTAGCAGAAACGGGGAGCTGTTTTTT
TRBV6-5,many,TRBJ2-7,-,CASSYRDPYEQYF,TGTGCCAGCAGTTACAGGGACCCCTACGAGCAGTACTTC
TRBV10-3,-,TRBJ2-7,-,CAISKLGVYEQYF,TGTGCCATCAGTAAGCTCGGGGTCTACGAGCAGTACTTC
TRBV6-9,few,TRBJ2-7,-,CASSYSGTSGEQYF,TGTGCCAGCAGTTATAGCGGGACATCTGGCGAGCAGTACTTC
TRBV5-4,-,TRBJ2-3,-,CASSRGSSFTDTQYF,TGTGCCAGCAGTCGGGGGAGCTCCTTCACAGATACGCAGTATTTT
TRBV5-1,many,TRBJ2-7,-,CASSREVPYEQYF,TGCGCCAGCAGCAGAGAGGTCCCCTACGAGCAGTACTTC
TRBV20-1,-,TRBJ2-1,TRBD2,CSVPGGRKEQFF,TGCAGTGTGCCGGGGGGGCGTAAAGAGCAGTTCTTC
TRBV6-1,-,TRBJ1-4,-,CATDGDVREKLFF,TGTGCCACGGACGGGGATGTCCGAGAAAAACTGTTTTTT
TRBV6-1,-,TRBJ1-1,-,CASSDAGLANTEAFF,TGTGCCAGCAGTGATGCCGGCCTAGCGAACACTGAAGCTTTCTTT
TRBV5-8,many,TRBJ2-1,-,CASSFSRYNEQFF,TGTGCCAGCAGCTTCTCCCGGTACAATGAGCAGTTCTTC